What follows are 16 T cell receptor beta chains derived from one specimen sequenced in a study of T-cell reconstitution after alpha-beta-depleted transplantation in children. Unique molecular identifiers were used to barcode this TCRbeta library. A single record per CDR3 protein comes from TCRdb applying MiXCR to the PCR reads. The profile shows 450,000 to 550,000 distinct CDR3 sequences, about 10% of them singletons. This specimen was PBMCs, mostly from graft donor cells, taken 180 days after TCRalphabeta/CD19-depleted stem cell transplant. These receptors came from a female patient aged 2 to 10 who had a stem cell transplant for aplastic anemia, so the T cells may come from the graft donor.

This clonotype came up a few times. This rearrangement joins TRBV20-1 to TRBJ1-2; 7 nucleotides align to TRBD1. The CDR3 is 15 residues long. The V gene end was trimmed by 4 bases and the J gene end by 2 bases; junction bases not matched to a gene: 10. Germline V gene sequence: CDR1 DFQATT, CDR2 SNEGSKA (reference sequence). CDR3 sequence reads: CSAIRDRVGNYGYTF. CDR3 in DNA: TGCAGTGCTATTCGAGACAGGGTTGGGAACTATGGCTACACCTTC.

The genes are TRBV29-1 and TRBJ2-3; D is ambiguous. This CDR3 is 17 amino acids long. Trimming took 1 base from V and 1 from J, leaving 18 bases between them. Looked up from germline, CDR1 is SQVTM and CDR2 is ANQGSEA. CDR3 in DNA: TGCAGCGTTGAAGGGGTTTGGCCGACCGTCGGCACAGATACGCAGTATTTT. As protein: CSVEGVWPTVGTDTQYF.

This clonotype was recorded a few times. This chain's CDR3 is CASSVTIATEAFF. The CDR3 DNA sequence: TGTGCCAGCAGTGTGACCATTGCTACTGAAGCTTTCTTT. V is TRBV6-4 and J is TRBJ1-1; D unclear. V was clipped by 4 bases and J by 5 bases, with 11 bases between them. Germline-derived CDR1 and CDR2 are MRHNA and SNTAGT. The CDR3 sequence is 13 residues long.

This clonotype was seen a handful of times. This chain connects TRBV15 to TRBJ2-1; 7 bases match TRBD1. V was clipped by 1 base and J by 7 bases; unmatched bases: 7. CDR1 and CDR2 (germline): LNHNV, YYDKDF (reference sequence). The CDR3 spans 15 residues. The CDR3 region has the DNA TGTGCCACCAGCAGAGGACAGGGTTCGGGGAATGAGCAGTTCTTC. It encodes CATSRGQGSGNEQFF.

This clonotype occurred a few times. The V and J genes are TRBV3-1 and TRBJ2-5; 8 positions match TRBD1. Germline lookup yields CDR1 LGHDT and CDR2 YNNKEL (reference sequence). The junction had 5 bases not matched to a gene; V was cut back by 3 bases and J by 5 bases. This CDR3 has 14 amino acids. The CDR3 region is CASSHPGQAETQYF. CDR3 DNA: TGTGCCAGCAGCCACCCGGGACAGGCGGAGACCCAGTACTTC.

This clonotype was observed many times. The rearrangement uses TRBV4-2 and TRBJ2-1, with D possibly TRBD2 on 6 matching bases. The CDR3 extends over 16 amino acids. CDR1 LGHNA and CDR2 YNFKEQ come from the germline V gene. Trimming pared 3 bases from V and 1 base from J, leaving 13 bases between. The CDR3, as DNA: TGTGCCAGCAGCCACGAATCGGGAGTTTCCTACAATGAGCAGTTCTTC. It yields the protein CASSHESGVSYNEQFF.

The V gene is TRBV7-2, the J gene TRBJ1-1; D gene uncertain. From germline, CDR1 is SGHTA and CDR2 FQGNSA. CDR3 length equals 14 residues. The V and J ends lost 1 base and 7 bases respectively, with 13 bases between them. Here the CDR3 DNA reads TGTGCCAGCAGCTTAGAGGTTTTGAGCATTGAAGCTTTCTTT. Its protein product is CASSLEVLSIEAFF.

In this sample, this clonotype turned up a few times. The V call is TRBV27, the J call TRBJ2-7, with 12 positions matching TRBD2. Germline V gene sequence: CDR1 MNHEY, CDR2 SMNVEV (reference sequence). The CDR3 covers 16 residues. V lost 4 bases and J lost 3; bases outside the gene matches: 7. The CDR3 DNA is TGTGCCAGCAGTTACAGGACTAGCGGGAACAGCTACGAGCAGTACTTC. This sequence encodes CASSYRTSGNSYEQYF.

The chain combines TRBV9 with TRBJ2-4; the D gene is possibly TRBD1 (6 bases). This CDR3 is 15 amino acids long. Germline V CDR1 and CDR2: SGDLS, YYNGEE. V was clipped by 1 base and J by 9 bases, with 17 bases between them. CDR3 coding DNA: TGTGCCAGCAGCGTAAACCCGGTCAGGGGTGGCATTCAGTACTTC. Encoded protein: CASSVNPVRGGIQYF.

This clonotype was found a few times. This sequence joins TRBV15 and TRBJ2-7; D perhaps matches TRBD1 (5 bases). The length of the CDR3 is 14 residues. The germline gives CDR1 LNHNV, CDR2 YYDKDF (reference sequence). The V end lost 0 bases, the J end lost 5 bases, and 11 bases lay between the germline ends. CDR3 in DNA: TGTGCCACCAGCAGAGAAAGGGGCAGGAACGAGCAGTACTTC. Protein sequence: CATSRERGRNEQYF.

The rearrangement uses TRBV28 and TRBJ2-6, with D uncertain. The CDR3 has 18 amino acids. V was cut by 6 bases and J by 1 base, with 19 bases left in between. Germline CDR1 is MDHEN and CDR2 is SYDVKM. The CDR3 sequence: CASSSRMVSSSGANVLTF. The CDR3 DNA sequence: TGTGCCAGCAGCTCCCGGATGGTATCATCATCTGGGGCCAACGTCCTGACTTTC.

The chain has TRBV5-1 and TRBJ2-5, with 9 bases lining up with TRBD2. Germline CDR1 reads SGHRS; CDR2 reads YFSETQ. The V gene end was trimmed by 0 bases and the J gene end by 0 bases; junction bases not matched to a gene: 3. CDR3 length: 16 residues. The DNA for the CDR3 is TGCGCCAGCAGCTTGGGCCCTAGCGGGAACCAAGAGACCCAGTACTTC. Amino acids: CASSLGPSGNQETQYF.

This clonotype has more than one count but fewer than ten. This chain links TRBV7-2 with TRBJ2-1; no firm D call. The CDR3 consists of 16 residues. Trimming stripped 1 base from V and 1 base from J, with 11 bases between. Germline V gives CDR1 SGHTA, CDR2 FQGNSA. This CDR3 reads CASSLDSDWSYNEQFF. CDR3 sequence (DNA): TGTGCCAGCAGCTTAGACAGCGATTGGTCCTACAATGAGCAGTTCTTC. The full variable domain, completed using reference TRBV7-2 and TRBJ2-1, is GAGVSQSPSNKVTEKGKDVELRCDPISGHTALYWYRQSLGQGLEFLIYFQGNSAPDKSGLPSDRFSAERTGGSVSTLTIQRTQQEDSAVYLCASSLDSDWSYNEQFFGPGTRLTVL.

The V call is TRBV4-3, the J call TRBJ1-3; 9 bases are a match to TRBD1. Looked up from germline, CDR1 is LGHNA and CDR2 is YSLEER. J gave up 1 base and V 2 bases, and 3 bases lay outside the gene matches. The CDR3 runs 16 residues. This CDR3 is CASSQSTGGSGNTIYF. CDR3 DNA sequence: TGCGCCAGCAGCCAATCGACAGGGGGGTCTGGAAACACCATATATTTT.

The V call is TRBV7-2, the J call TRBJ2-4; the match to TRBD2 covers 9 bases. V trimming: 5 bases; J trimming: 8 bases; junction bases outside the gene matches: 7. In germline, CDR1 is SGHTA, CDR2 FQGNSA. This CDR3 comprises 14 residues. CDR3 nucleotide sequence: TGTGCCAGCAGCAACTTAGCGGGAGCGGACATTCAGTACTTC. It specifies CASSNLAGADIQYF.

This clonotype was picked up a small number of times. The DNA for the CDR3 is TGCAGTGCTGTGGACTTTTACCTCACAGATACGCAGTATTTT. Protein: CSAVDFYLTDTQYF. The chain has TRBV20-1 and TRBJ2-3, with D perhaps matching TRBD2 (5 bases). V was clipped by 5 bases and J by 2 bases, with 14 bases between them. Germline-derived CDR1 and CDR2 are DFQATT and SNEGSKA (reference sequence). The CDR3 spans 14 residues.